The 14 T cell receptor beta chains below were found in one sample sequenced in a study of regulatory T cells in long-lasting Graves disease. Time point noted: newly diagnosed GD, antithyroid drugs for less than 3 months. There was RNA extracted from PBMCs, and the TCR library was made from it. Both iRepertoire HTBI primers and Arm-PCR of CDR3 regions were used to build the TCR beta libraries. One entry per CDR3 protein results from TCRdb running MiXCR on the multiplex PCR reads. The data show about 200,000 distinct CDR3 sequences, roughly a fifth seen once. The data also belong to a second study, concerning T cells in Graves' hyperthyroidism and ophthalmopathy.

The input for sequencing was peripheral blood mononuclear cells (PBMCs), taken at new diagnosis, from a patient treated with antithyroid drugs. The receptor source for this set is a woman younger than 45 with Graves disease.

Ten or more counts support this clonotype. The V call is TRBV9, the J call TRBJ1-2; 7 bases are shared with TRBD1. This CDR3 has 15 amino acids. Germline V gene sequence: CDR1 SGDLS, CDR2 YYNGEE. The trim removed 4 bases at V and 0 bases at J, leaving 6 bases unmatched. This CDR3 reads CASSPGTDPNYGYTF. CDR3 sequence (DNA): TGTGCCAGCAGCCCGGGGACAGACCCTAACTATGGCTACACCTTC.

This clonotype occurred many times. The V call is TRBV7-2, the J call TRBJ2-7; 12 nucleotides align to TRBD2. CDR1 and CDR2 (germline): SGHTA, FQGNSA. CDR3 length equals 18 residues. J gave up 0 bases and V 1 base, and 7 bases lay outside the gene matches. The CDR3 protein is CASSLVGLAGGDSYEQYF. Here the CDR3 DNA reads TGTGCCAGCAGCTTAGTGGGGCTAGCGGGAGGGGACTCCTACGAGCAGTACTTC.

The chain links TRBV7-3 to TRBJ2-3; D perhaps matches TRBD2 (6 bases). The germline CDR1 and CDR2 sequences are SGHTA and FQGTGA. The CDR3 length is 16 residues. V was trimmed by 5 bases and J by 2 bases, leaving 17 bases between them. The CDR3 protein is CASSQEGRGNTDTQYF. The CDR3 DNA reads TGTGCCAGCAGCCAAGAAGGGCGGGGAAACACAGATACGCAGTATTTT.

The rearrangement joins TRBV20-1 to TRBJ2-1; 9 positions match TRBD2. The CDR3 has 18 residues. The germline gives CDR1 DFQATT, CDR2 SNEGSKA (reference sequence). V was clipped by 5 bases and J by 8 bases; unmatched bases: 22. The CDR3 DNA sequence: TGCAGTGCTGAAGACCAACTAGCGGGCCTCGGGGGGTGGGATGAGCAGTTCTTC. Translated, it gives CSAEDQLAGLGGWDEQFF.

This clonotype was counted ten times or more. DNA of the CDR3: TGTGCCAGCAGCCCGGCCTGGGGGGGAGAGACCCAGTACTTC. It codes for CASSPAWGGETQYF. The rearrangement links TRBV7-6 to TRBJ2-5; TRBD2 matches at 7 bases. V lost 5 bases, J lost 4 bases, and 7 bases stayed unmatched. The CDR3 loop spans 14 amino acids. Germline V CDR1 and CDR2: SGHVS, FNYEAQ.

This clonotype was observed at least ten times. Here the CDR3 DNA reads TGTGCCAGCAGTGAAGGCCCCCGAAGGGGGCGGTACGAGCAGTACTTC. It encodes CASSEGPRRGRYEQYF. The rearrangement joins TRBV6-1 to TRBJ2-7; TRBD1 agrees at 7 bases. The CDR3 has 16 amino acids. Germline V CDR1 and CDR2: MNHNS, SASEGT. V shed 1 base, J shed 4 bases, and the junction held 10 bases outside the gene matches.

This clonotype was found many times. This sequence joins TRBV6-1 and TRBJ1-2; tentatively, D is TRBD1 (6 bases). CDR3 length: 16 residues. Germline-derived CDR1 and CDR2 are MNHNS and SASEGT. V was pared by 7 bases and J by 4 bases, with 22 bases between. CDR3 residues: CASKEGQGRVGYGYTF. Here the CDR3 DNA reads TGTGCCAGCAAGGAGGGCCAGGGGAGAGTCGGCTATGGCTACACCTTC.

This clonotype was observed at least ten times. The chain couples TRBV28 to TRBJ2-7; D unresolved. Trimming took off 8 bases at V and 4 bases at J, with 12 bases between the two ends. The CDR3 consists of 12 residues. Germline V gives CDR1 MDHEN, CDR2 SYDVKM. As DNA, the CDR3 is TGTGCCAGCCGGCAGGCTGTGTACGAGCAGTACTTC. This codes for CASRQAVYEQYF.

This clonotype was recorded at least ten times. This chain uses TRBV3-1 with TRBJ2-2; D possibly uses TRBD1 or TRBD2 (6 bases each). V was shortened by 5 bases and J by 6 bases, with 10 bases between the two germline ends. The CDR3 has 13 residues. Germline V gives CDR1 LGHDT, CDR2 YNNKEL (reference sequence). The CDR3 sequence is CASSLRGAGELFF. The CDR3 coding sequence is TGTGCCAGCAGCTTAAGGGGGGCCGGGGAGCTGTTTTTT.

This clonotype was observed at least ten times. J is TRBJ2-2 and V is TRBV12-3 or TRBV12-4; a possible D gene is TRBD2 (5 bases). Deletions cut 2 bases from V and 6 bases from J, with 13 bases between. The CDR3 extends over 15 amino acids. Here the CDR3 reads CASSLRGIGAGELFF. The CDR3 nucleotides are TGTGCCAGCAGTTTACGAGGGATCGGGGCCGGGGAGCTGTTTTTT.

This clonotype was counted at least ten times. V gene TRBV19 combines with J gene TRBJ1-1; TRBD1 might be the D (6 bases). Trimming removed 7 bases from V and 1 base from J, with 13 bases in between. CDR3 length equals 14 residues. Per germline, CDR1 LNHDA and CDR2 SQIVND (reference sequence). The CDR3 bases are TGTGCCAGTACCCCGAAACAGGGGAACACTGAAGCTTTCTTT. Protein: CASTPKQGNTEAFF.

This clonotype was detected a few times. The chain carries TRBV2 and TRBJ2-5, with 12 positions matching TRBD2. Trimming took 6 bases from V and 0 from J; bases not matched to a gene: 11. This CDR3 comprises 18 residues. The germline V gene encodes CDR1 SNHLY and CDR2 FYNNEI. The CDR3 DNA reads TGTGCCAGCAGCTCCCCGGGACTAGCGGGCGAGTACCAAGAGACCCAGTACTTC. This gives the protein CASSSPGLAGEYQETQYF.

This clonotype was seen at least ten times. The chain uses TRBV12-3 or TRBV12-4 and TRBJ2-1; 12 nucleotides agree with TRBD1. The CDR3 sequence is 17 residues long. Losses at the gene ends were 7 bases for V and 10 bases for J; bases not matched to a gene: 17. CDR3 protein: CASTSSNKGTGGTEQFF. CDR3 nucleotide sequence: TGTGCCAGCACCTCCTCCAATAAAGGGACAGGGGGCACGGAGCAGTTCTTC.

This clonotype was observed a handful of times. Just one base apart from a much larger clone, this may be a read error. The chain employs TRBV6-2 or TRBV6-3 and TRBJ1-3; 11 bases fit TRBD1. With 7 bases clipped from V and 3 bases from J, the junction kept 5 bases outside the gene matches. The CDR3 has 15 residues. Germline loops: CDR1 MNHEY, CDR2 SVGEGT. The CDR3, as DNA: TGTGCCAGCACCCCCGGGACAGGGGGTGGAAACACCATATATTTT. It yields the protein CASTPGTGGGNTIYF.